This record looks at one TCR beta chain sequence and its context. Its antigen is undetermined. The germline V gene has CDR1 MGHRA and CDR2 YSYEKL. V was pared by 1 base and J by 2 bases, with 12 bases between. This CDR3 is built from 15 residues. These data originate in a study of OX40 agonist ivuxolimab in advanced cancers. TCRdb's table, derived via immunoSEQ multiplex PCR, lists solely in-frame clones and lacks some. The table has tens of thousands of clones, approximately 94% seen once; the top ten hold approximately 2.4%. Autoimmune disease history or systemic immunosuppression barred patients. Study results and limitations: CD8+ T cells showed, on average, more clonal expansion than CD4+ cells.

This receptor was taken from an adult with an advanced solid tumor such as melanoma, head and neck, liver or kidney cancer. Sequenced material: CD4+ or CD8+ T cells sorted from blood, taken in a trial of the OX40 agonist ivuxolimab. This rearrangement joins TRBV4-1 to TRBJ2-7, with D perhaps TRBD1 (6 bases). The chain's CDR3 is CASSQVFRGTYEQYF. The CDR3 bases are TGCGCCAGCAGCCAAGTGTTCAGGGGCACCTACGAGCAGTACTTC.